This TCR beta chain was sequenced during a study of blood T cell repertoires in COVID-19. V was cut by 2 bases and J by 1 base, with 5 bases left in between. Germline values: CDR1 SGHTA, CDR2 FQGTGA. CDR3 length: 14 residues. The assay was immunoSEQ multiplex PCR, and TCRdb's table has in-frame clones only and misses some. Of 200,000 to 250,000 clones in the sample, approximately 83% were seen once. Sequencing used peripheral blood. This sequence joins TRBV7-3 and TRBJ2-2; no reliable D call. This TCR was sampled from a woman younger than 45 who had recovered from COVID-19. This CDR3 is CASSLVQNTGELFF. The CDR3 nucleotides read TGTGCCAGCAGCTTAGTCCAGAACACCGGGGAGCTGTTTTTT.